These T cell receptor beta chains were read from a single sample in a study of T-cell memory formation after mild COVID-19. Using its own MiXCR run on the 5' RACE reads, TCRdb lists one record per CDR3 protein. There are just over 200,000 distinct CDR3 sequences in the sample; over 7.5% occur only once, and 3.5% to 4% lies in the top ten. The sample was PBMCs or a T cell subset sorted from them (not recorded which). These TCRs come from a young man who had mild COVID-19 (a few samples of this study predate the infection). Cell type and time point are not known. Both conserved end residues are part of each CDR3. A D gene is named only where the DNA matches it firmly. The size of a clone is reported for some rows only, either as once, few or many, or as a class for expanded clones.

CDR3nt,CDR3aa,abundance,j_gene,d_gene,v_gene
TGTGCCAGCAGCGCCGGAACAGTCGGGGCTACGCAGTATTTT,CASSAGTVGATQYF,few,TRBJ2-3,.,TRBV7-9
TGCGCCAGCAGCTTGGAGGGGAAGGACACTGAAGCTTTCTTT,CASSLEGKDTEAFF,many,TRBJ1-1,.,TRBV5-1
TGTGCCAGCTCACCAGATTGGCGAGGAAACACCATATATTTT,CASSPDWRGNTIYF,few,TRBJ1-3,.,TRBV18
TGTGCCAGCAGCACAAACCGGGGGCGGTTGGGAGCTTTCTTT,CASSTNRGRLGAFF,few,TRBJ1-1,.,TRBV7-2
TGTGCCAGCAGCCAAGGGGGTGGGCCCACTCAGCCCCAGCATTTT,CASSQGGGPTQPQHF,many,TRBJ1-5,.,TRBV3-1
TGTGCCAGCAGCTTAGCGAGCGCGGGGAGGTCAGATACGCAGTATTTT,CASSLASAGRSDTQYF,.,TRBJ2-3,.,TRBV7-2
TGTGCTAGTGGAGGGACAGACTCCTACAATGAGCAGTTCTTC,CASGGTDSYNEQFF,many,TRBJ2-1,TRBD1,TRBV12-5
TGTGCCAGCAGTAAGCGGTCCATCGATACGCAGTATTTT,CASSKRSIDTQYF,.,TRBJ2-3,.,TRBV6-5
TGCAGTGCTGGCGCTCAAGATACGCAGTATTTT,CSAGAQDTQYF,.,TRBJ2-3,.,TRBV20-1
TGTGCCAGCAGCTTCCCGGGACTAGCGGGGGGGCCAAATGAGCAGTTCTTC,CASSFPGLAGGPNEQFF,many,TRBJ2-1,TRBD2,TRBV7-9
TGTGCCAGCAGCGCGATCTTAGCGGGGCGGAATGAGCAGTTCTTC,CASSAILAGRNEQFF,few,TRBJ2-1,TRBD2,TRBV7-3
TGTGCCAGCAGAAAGACTGGGGGCCATCAGCCCCAGCATTTT,CASRKTGGHQPQHF,few,TRBJ1-5,.,TRBV12-3/TRBV12-4
TGTGCCAGCAGCCAAGGCGGGGGGATCCAAGAGACCCAGTACTTC,CASSQGGGIQETQYF,many,TRBJ2-5,TRBD2,TRBV3-1
TGTGCCAGCAGTGCCAAGCGGGGTAGCTCCTACAATGAGCAGTTCTTC,CASSAKRGSSYNEQFF,.,TRBJ2-1,TRBD2,TRBV28
TGTGCCAGCAGCATAGCCAGATCTGGAAACACCATATATTTT,CASSIARSGNTIYF,.,TRBJ1-3,.,TRBV11-2
TGTGCCAGCAGCCTCGGGACACCGGGCACAGATACGCAGTATTTT,CASSLGTPGTDTQYF,.,TRBJ2-3,.,TRBV14
TGCAGTGGCAGAGGGAGACTTCAAGAGCAGTTCTTC,CSGRGRLQEQFF,few,TRBJ2-1,.,TRBV20-1
TGTGCCAGCAGTTTACCAGGGACGAACACCGGGGAGCTGTTTTTT,CASSLPGTNTGELFF,few,TRBJ2-2,.,TRBV28
TGTGCCAGCAGCCAAGAGGGAGCTACGAAGCAGTACTTC,CASSQEGATKQYF,.,TRBJ2-7,.,TRBV3-1
TGTGCCAGCAGTAGGGGGTTCTATGGCTACACCTTC,CASSRGFYGYTF,.,TRBJ1-2,.,TRBV6-5
TGCGCCAGCAGCCAAGGGACTAGCGGAGAGACCCAGTACTTC,CASSQGTSGETQYF,few,TRBJ2-5,TRBD2,TRBV4-1
TGTGCCAGCCCCGCCCTAACCGGGGAGCTGTTTTTT,CASPALTGELFF,many,TRBJ2-2,.,TRBV19
TGTGCCAGCAGTTACGTCCGGGTAAGGGAAGCTTTCTTT,CASSYVRVREAFF,many,TRBJ1-1,.,TRBV6-5
TGCGCCAGCAGCCTGGACAGGGCAGGATGGCCCCAGCATTTT,CASSLDRAGWPQHF,.,TRBJ1-5,TRBD1,TRBV4-1
TGTGCCAGCGGAACAATGTCCTACGAGCAGTACTTC,CASGTMSYEQYF,.,TRBJ2-7,.,TRBV7-9
TGTGCCAGCAGTTTAATGGGGGCCGGTGAAAAACTGTTTTTT,CASSLMGAGEKLFF,.,TRBJ1-4,.,TRBV12-3/TRBV12-4
TGTGCCAGCAGTCCCAGGGGGCGGGTGAGGGCCCTCCACTTT,CASSPRGRVRALHF,.,TRBJ1-6,TRBD1,TRBV28
TGTGCCAGCAGCTCCGGGCGGACAGGGGAGGAGACCCAGTACTTC,CASSSGRTGEETQYF,.,TRBJ2-5,TRBD1,TRBV5-8
TGCGCCAGCAGCCCCGGACAGGGCCCCTACAATGAGCAGTTCTTC,CASSPGQGPYNEQFF,few,TRBJ2-1,TRBD1,TRBV4-1
TGTGCCATCAGTGAGGAGCCTGACAACTATGGCTACACCTTC,CAISEEPDNYGYTF,few,TRBJ1-2,.,TRBV10-3
TGTGCCAGCAGTTTTGGGGACAGGGGCCGATACAATGAGCAGTTCTTC,CASSFGDRGRYNEQFF,.,TRBJ2-1,TRBD1,TRBV27
TGTGCCAGCAGTCCGACAGGGTCCGCCGGGGAGCTGTTTTTT,CASSPTGSAGELFF,many,TRBJ2-2,TRBD1,TRBV12-3/TRBV12-4
TGTGCCAGCAGCGTAGGTAGCGGGGGGCCGTTCGAGCAGTACTTC,CASSVGSGGPFEQYF,few,TRBJ2-7,TRBD2,TRBV9
TGTGCCATCAGGCTAGCGGAACCCTACGAGCAGTACTTC,CAIRLAEPYEQYF,.,TRBJ2-7,TRBD2,TRBV10-3
TGTGCCAGCAGTTTGACAGGGGCTAACGGAAACACCATATATTTT,CASSLTGANGNTIYF,.,TRBJ1-3,TRBD1,TRBV12-3/TRBV12-4
TGTGCCAGCAGTTTATCAGGCTCGAACACCGGGGAGCTGTTTTTT,CASSLSGSNTGELFF,.,TRBJ2-2,.,TRBV27
TGCGCCAGCAGCTTCGAGAATGAAGCTTTCTTT,CASSFENEAFF,.,TRBJ1-1,.,TRBV5-1
TGTGCCAGCAGCCCCTTGAAGCCCACCACTGAAGCTTTCTTT,CASSPLKPTTEAFF,.,TRBJ1-1,.,TRBV7-3
TGTGCCAGCTCACCATGGAGGACTAGCGGGGGGAACCAAGAGACCCAGTACTTC,CASSPWRTSGGNQETQYF,few,TRBJ2-5,TRBD2,TRBV18
TGTGCCTGGAGTCCACCAGACGGCGGGACGACCAACACTGAAGCTTTCTTT,CAWSPPDGGTTNTEAFF,few,TRBJ1-1,.,TRBV30
TGTGCCAGCACCAGGACTGCAACTAATGAAAAACTGTTTTTT,CASTRTATNEKLFF,.,TRBJ1-4,.,TRBV6-6
TGCAGTGCTTTCCGGGGCAGGGGGACAGATACGCAGTATTTT,CSAFRGRGTDTQYF,few,TRBJ2-3,TRBD1,TRBV20-1
TGTGCTAGTGGTTTGAGGGGACCAGTCTACAATGAGCAGTTCTTC,CASGLRGPVYNEQFF,few,TRBJ2-1,.,TRBV12-5
TGTGCCAGCGCGCGAACCAGCGCCAACTACAATGAGCAGTTCTTC,CASARTSANYNEQFF,many,TRBJ2-1,.,TRBV5-5
TGCGCCAGCAGCGTCCGGGACCTCAGCCGTTACACAGATACGCAGTATTTT,CASSVRDLSRYTDTQYF,.,TRBJ2-3,.,TRBV5-1
TGCGCCAGCAGCTTCAGGGGGCAGGATCAGCCCCAGCATTTT,CASSFRGQDQPQHF,few,TRBJ1-5,TRBD1,TRBV5-1
TGTGCCAGCAGCGTACCAGGGGAACGAGATACGCAGTATTTT,CASSVPGERDTQYF,many,TRBJ2-3,.,TRBV7-2
TGTGCCAGCAGCCAGGGTAACTATGGCTACACCTTC,CASSQGNYGYTF,many,TRBJ1-2,.,TRBV9
TGCGCCAGCAGCCTCCCCAGTCCGGAGACCCAGTACTTC,CASSLPSPETQYF,.,TRBJ2-5,.,TRBV4-1
TGTGCCAGCAGGCGTGGGACAGTCAGCGAGCAGTACTTC,CASRRGTVSEQYF,few,TRBJ2-7,TRBD1,TRBV6-5
TGTGCCAGCAGCTTAGCCTTGACTCGACAGGGCGAAGCTTTCTTT,CASSLALTRQGEAFF,.,TRBJ1-1,TRBD1,TRBV11-2
TGTGCCAGCAGCTTAGTCGCAGGGGTCGGGGAGCTGTTTTTT,CASSLVAGVGELFF,few,TRBJ2-2,.,TRBV7-6
TGTGCCAGCAGCCAATTGACTAGCGGGGGAGGGGAGACCCAGTACTTC,CASSQLTSGGGETQYF,many,TRBJ2-5,TRBD2,TRBV4-2
TGTGCCAGCAGCTTAAGCAGGGGTTCTAACACTGAAGCTTTCTTT,CASSLSRGSNTEAFF,few,TRBJ1-1,.,TRBV7-3
TGTGCCAGCAGCAGTCTCTCCGGGGAGCGGGGCGGGGAGCTGTTTTTT,CASSSLSGERGGELFF,.,TRBJ2-2,TRBD2,TRBV11-2